The 23 T cell receptor beta chains given below trace back to one sample, sequenced in a study of cytomegalovirus exposure and HLA in healthy donors. The PCR was carried out with 60 Vbeta primers and 13 Jbeta primers. Data came from immunoSEQ multiplex PCR; TCRdb stores just in-frame clones and leaves some out. The sample has around 100,000 clones, around 61% seen once. The sequenced sample consisted of PBMCs. Source of these receptors: a woman aged 45-59 years in good health and CMV-seronegative.

CDR3 in amino acids: CASSSGASYNEQFF. In nucleotides, the CDR3 is TGTGCCAGCAGCAGCGGGGCCTCCTACAATGAGCAGTTCTTC. The chain couples TRBV6-5 to TRBJ2-1, with 7 bases identical to TRBD2. Trimming took 6 bases from V and 0 from J; bases not matched to a gene: 2. Germline CDR1 is MNHEY and CDR2 is SVGAGI. This CDR3 region has 14 residues.

The chain recombines TRBV25-1 with TRBJ2-1; TRBD2 is a possible D gene (6 bases). CDR3 length equals 13 residues. The V gene's germline CDR1 is MGHDK and CDR2 SYGVNS. Deletions cut 6 bases from V and 9 bases from J, with 15 bases between. The CDR3 DNA reads TGTGCCAGCAGCCTACTACTAGCCGGTGAGCAGTTCTTC. Its protein product is CASSLLLAGEQFF.

This chain connects TRBV5-4 to TRBJ2-1; a weak D match, TRBD2 (6 bases). Looked up from germline, CDR1 is SGHNT and CDR2 is YYREEE (reference sequence). V was trimmed by 0 bases and J by 6 bases, leaving 7 bases between them. This CDR3 is built from 13 residues. The CDR3 here is CASSLAGGNEQFF. In DNA, the CDR3 is TGTGCCAGCAGCTTGGCCGGGGGCAATGAGCAGTTCTTC. The full variable domain, rest sourced from reference TRBV5-4 and TRBJ2-1, is ETGVTQSPTHLIKTRGQQVTLRCSSQSGHNTVSWYQQALGQGPQFIFQYYREEENGRGNFPPRFSGLQFPNYSSELNVNALELDDSALYLCASSLAGGNEQFFGPGTRLTVL.

V gene TRBV18 combines with J gene TRBJ1-3; no definite D call. The V gene's germline CDR1 is KGHSH and CDR2 LQKENI. V dropped 3 bases and J dropped 4 bases, with 13 bases sitting between them. This CDR3 is built from 15 residues. The CDR3: CASSPTTAVGNTIYF. CDR3 sequence (DNA): TGTGCCAGCTCACCGACGACTGCCGTGGGAAACACCATATATTTT.

The V and J genes are TRBV11-3 and TRBJ2-7, with D maybe TRBD1 (5 bases). This CDR3 contains 14 residues. The V gene's germline CDR1 is SGHNT and CDR2 YENEEA. The V end was cut by 1 base, the J end by 3 bases, with 10 bases between. The CDR3 reads CASSLGRQSYEQYF. Written as DNA, the CDR3 is TGTGCCAGCAGCTTAGGACGACAGAGCTACGAGCAGTACTTC.

This clone was seen more than once but under ten times. The rearrangement joins TRBV5-1 to TRBJ1-1; no definite D call. The CDR3 contains 13 residues. In germline, CDR1 is SGHRS, CDR2 YFSETQ. V lost 4 bases, J lost 1 base, and 8 bases lay in between. The CDR3 DNA reads as TGCGCCAGCAGCCCGTGGGCGAACACTGAAGCTTTCTTT. This sequence encodes CASSPWANTEAFF. The full variable domain, completed using reference TRBV5-1 and TRBJ1-1, is KAGVTQTPRYLIKTRGQQVTLSCSPISGHRSVSWYQQTPGQGLQFLFEYFSETQRNKGNFPGRFSGRQFSNSRSEMNVSTLELGDSALYLCASSPWANTEAFFGQGTRLTVV.

The chain's CDR3 is CASSAPPGGISGANVLTF. As DNA, the CDR3 is TGTGCCAGCAGTGCTCCCCCGGGAGGGATCTCTGGGGCCAACGTCCTGACTTTC. The chain couples TRBV28 to TRBJ2-6; 8 bases are shared with TRBD2. The CDR3 spans 18 residues. Germline loops: CDR1 MDHEN, CDR2 SYDVKM. The trim removed 5 bases at V and 0 bases at J, leaving 9 bases unmatched.

This clone was recorded only once. V and J are TRBV5-4 and TRBJ2-2; the match to TRBD2 covers 13 bases. This CDR3 has 16 amino acids. Losses at the gene ends were 2 bases for V and 3 bases for J; bases not matched to a gene: 1. Germline V lookup: CDR1 SGHNT, CDR2 YYREEE (reference sequence). CDR3 bases: TGTGCCAGCAGCTTCGGACTAGCGGGAGACACCGGGGAGCTGTTTTTT. Translation gives CASSFGLAGDTGELFF.

The chain combines TRBV4-1 with TRBJ1-2; 12 bases fit TRBD1. This CDR3 spans 18 amino acids. The ends lost 2 bases at V and 4 bases at J; junction bases unmatched: 11. Germline-derived CDR1 and CDR2 are MGHRA and YSYEKL. This CDR3 is CASSQTGLGTGGVYGYTF. CDR3 coding DNA: TGCGCCAGCAGCCAAACGGGATTGGGGACAGGGGGCGTCTATGGCTACACCTTC.

V and J are TRBV6-1 and TRBJ2-5, with 14 nucleotides matching TRBD2. The DNA end lines up better with TRBJ2-7; the J call may be wrong. The germline V gene has CDR1 MNHNS and CDR2 SASEGT. The CDR3 is made up of 18 amino acids. The CDR3 nucleotides read TGTGCCAGCAGTGAATTGGGACTAGCGGGAGTGGCCTCCTACGAGCAGTACTTC. Its protein product is CASSELGLAGVASYEQYF.

The rearrangement joins TRBV7-6 to TRBJ2-7; 10 nucleotides match TRBD1. CDR1 is SGHVS, CDR2 FNYEAQ, per germline. J gave up 4 bases and V 5 bases, and 8 bases lay outside the gene matches. The CDR3 runs 15 residues. The chain's CDR3 is CASSTTPGQGYEQYF. The CDR3 DNA reads as TGTGCCAGCAGCACCACTCCGGGACAGGGGTACGAGCAGTACTTC.

The chain has TRBV29-1 and TRBJ2-2, with TRBD1 matching over 7 bases. Germline V gene data show CDR1 as SQVTM and CDR2 as ANQGSEA. J gave up 5 bases and V 4 bases, and 7 bases lay outside the gene matches. The CDR3 runs 14 residues. CDR3 nucleotide sequence: TGCAGCGTTGCCGACAGGGTACAGACCGGGGAGCTGTTTTTT. Its translation is CSVADRVQTGELFF.

This clone was picked up one time. The chain employs TRBV5-6 and TRBJ2-1, with TRBD2 matching 11 bases. In germline, CDR1 is SGHDT, CDR2 YYEEEE. The CDR3 is made up of 16 amino acids. J lost 9 bases, V lost 4 bases, and 12 bases had no gene match. The CDR3, as DNA: TGTGCCAGCAGCATCCTCACTAGCGGGAGTTCCAGTGAGCAGTTCTTC. It specifies CASSILTSGSSSEQFF.

This rearrangement joins TRBV5-6 to TRBJ1-4; D is undetermined. Trimming took 1 base from V and 3 from J, leaving 10 bases between them. The length of the CDR3 is 15 residues. Germline loops: CDR1 SGHDT, CDR2 YYEEEE. The CDR3 sequence: CASSLSWLANEKLFF. The CDR3 nucleotides are TGTGCCAGCAGCTTGTCCTGGTTAGCTAATGAAAAACTGTTTTTT.

This sequence joins TRBV4-2 and TRBJ2-4; TRBD2 agrees at 10 bases. The CDR3 runs 17 residues. From germline, CDR1 is LGHNA and CDR2 YNFKEQ. V shed 1 base and J 6 bases; nucleotides not matched to a gene: 9. CDR3 sequence reads: CASSQVGAGGPRNIQYF. The CDR3 DNA follows: TGTGCCAGCAGCCAAGTCGGAGCGGGAGGGCCCAGAAACATTCAGTACTTC.

This clone has more than one count but fewer than ten. The V gene is TRBV28, the J gene TRBJ1-5; D is possibly TRBD1 (6 bases). The CDR3 is 19 residues long. From germline, CDR1 is MDHEN and CDR2 SYDVKM. Trimming cost V 6 bases and J 6 bases, with 30 bases left between them. The CDR3 region has the DNA TGTGCCAGCAGCGACCTGGGCAGGGGCAGTGGTTTAGCCGGTCAGCCCCAGCATTTT. It specifies CASSDLGRGSGLAGQPQHF.

The genes are TRBV5-1 and TRBJ2-3; TRBD1 matches at 7 bases. The junction had 3 bases not matched to a gene; V was cut back by 1 base and J by 4 bases. The CDR3 loop spans 14 amino acids. The germline CDR1 and CDR2 sequences are SGHRS and YFSETQ. The CDR3 protein is CASSLTGESDTQYF. The CDR3 bases are TGCGCCAGCAGCTTGACAGGGGAGTCAGATACGCAGTATTTT. Together with reference TRBV5-1 and TRBJ2-3, the CDR3 gives the full variable domain: KAGVTQTPRYLIKTRGQQVTLSCSPISGHRSVSWYQQTPGQGLQFLFEYFSETQRNKGNFPGRFSGRQFSNSRSEMNVSTLELGDSALYLCASSLTGESDTQYFGPGTRLTVL.

The V gene is TRBV18, the J gene TRBJ2-1; no firm D call. CDR3 length: 15 amino acids. Trimming took 2 bases from V and 0 from J, leaving 8 bases between them. Germline CDR1 KGHSH, CDR2 LQKENI. The CDR3 DNA reads TGTGCCAGCTCACCAATGCGGAGCTCCTACAATGAGCAGTTCTTC. It specifies CASSPMRSSYNEQFF.

The chain carries TRBV9 and TRBJ1-1, with D perhaps matching TRBD1 (5 bases). V was cut by 1 base and J by 2 bases, with 9 bases left in between. The germline V gene has CDR1 SGDLS and CDR2 YYNGEE. This CDR3 is 14 amino acids long. Here the CDR3 DNA reads TGTGCCAGCAGCGTAACAGGAGTCAACACTGAAGCTTTCTTT. It encodes CASSVTGVNTEAFF.

The chain is built from TRBV5-1 and TRBJ2-1; TRBD1 aligns across 7 bases. J was trimmed by 8 bases and V by 0 bases; bases with no gene match: 8. Germline lookup yields CDR1 SGHRS and CDR2 YFSETQ. This CDR3 contains 15 residues. The CDR3 DNA sequence: TGCGCCAGCAGCTTGGACGGGACAGCCATGTATGAGCAGTTCTTC. It codes for CASSLDGTAMYEQFF.

The sample holds a few counts of this clone. V and J are TRBV5-5 and TRBJ1-4; the match to TRBD1 covers 8 bases. The CDR3 covers 16 residues. Germline loops: CDR1 SGHKS, CDR2 YYEKEE (reference sequence). The J segment lost 3 bases and the V segment lost 4 bases, leaving 8 bases of the junction unmatched. CDR3 nucleotide sequence: TGTGCCAGCAGCCCAAAGCAGGGGGCAGCTAATGAAAAACTGTTTTTT. As protein: CASSPKQGAANEKLFF.

The chain employs TRBV7-2 and TRBJ1-3; D not resolved. Germline lookup yields CDR1 SGHTA and CDR2 FQGNSA. This CDR3 spans 14 amino acids. Trimming stripped 5 bases from V and 4 bases from J, with 12 bases between. CDR3 nucleotides: TGTGCCAGCAGCCCAGACTCACGGGGAAACACCATATATTTT. Its protein is CASSPDSRGNTIYF.

This clone was found a few times. This chain joins TRBV2 and TRBJ2-3, with TRBD2 identical over 10 bases. Germline V CDR1 and CDR2: SNHLY, FYNNEI. This CDR3 is built from 15 residues. The V and J ends lost 8 bases and 5 bases, in that order; junction bases with no gene match: 10. The CDR3 DNA follows: TGTGCCAGCGGACGACTAGCGGGTGTGGTAGATACGCAGTATTTT. This gives the protein CASGRLAGVVDTQYF.